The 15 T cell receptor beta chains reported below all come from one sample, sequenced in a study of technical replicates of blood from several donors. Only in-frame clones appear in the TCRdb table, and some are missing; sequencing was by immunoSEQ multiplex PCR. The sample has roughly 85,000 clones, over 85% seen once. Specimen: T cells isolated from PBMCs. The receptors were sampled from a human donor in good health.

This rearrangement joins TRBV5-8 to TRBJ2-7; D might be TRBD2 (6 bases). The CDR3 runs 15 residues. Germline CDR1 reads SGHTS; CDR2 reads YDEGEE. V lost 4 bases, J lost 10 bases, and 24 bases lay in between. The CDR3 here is CASSLLRRERLLQYF. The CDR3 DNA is TGTGCCAGCAGCCTGTTACGTCGGGAGCGGCTCCTCCAGTACTTC.

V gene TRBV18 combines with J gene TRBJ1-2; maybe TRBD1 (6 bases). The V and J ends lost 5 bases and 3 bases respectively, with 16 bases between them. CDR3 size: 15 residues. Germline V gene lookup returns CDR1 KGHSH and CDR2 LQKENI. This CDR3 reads CASSSTGGADYGYTF. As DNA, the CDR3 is TGTGCCAGCTCATCTACCGGGGGGGCTGACTATGGCTACACCTTC.

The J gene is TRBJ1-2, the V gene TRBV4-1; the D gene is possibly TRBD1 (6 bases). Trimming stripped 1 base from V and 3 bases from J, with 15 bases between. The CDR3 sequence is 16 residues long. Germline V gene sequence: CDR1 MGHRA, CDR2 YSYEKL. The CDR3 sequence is CASSQVPDSFYYGYTF. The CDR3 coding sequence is TGCGCCAGCAGCCAAGTTCCGGACAGCTTCTACTATGGCTACACCTTC.

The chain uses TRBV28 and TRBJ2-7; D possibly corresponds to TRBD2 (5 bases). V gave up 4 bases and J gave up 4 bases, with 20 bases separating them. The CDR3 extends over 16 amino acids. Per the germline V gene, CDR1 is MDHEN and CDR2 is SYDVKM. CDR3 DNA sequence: TGTGCCAGCAGTTGGGGTGGGGAGTACAAGATGTACGAGCAGTACTTC. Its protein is CASSWGGEYKMYEQYF. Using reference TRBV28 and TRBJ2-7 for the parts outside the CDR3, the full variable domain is DVKVTQSSRYLVKRTGEKVFLECVQDMDHENMFWYRQDPGLGLRLIYFSYDVKMKEKGDIPEGYSVSREKKERFSLILESASTNQTSMYLCASSWGGEYKMYEQYFGPGTRLTVT.

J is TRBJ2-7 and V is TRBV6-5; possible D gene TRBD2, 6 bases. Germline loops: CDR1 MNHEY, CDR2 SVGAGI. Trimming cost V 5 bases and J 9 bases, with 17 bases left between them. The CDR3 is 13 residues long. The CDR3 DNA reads TGTGCCAGCAGTCCCCCCGGGGAGGCAAGGCAGTACTTC. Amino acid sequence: CASSPPGEARQYF.

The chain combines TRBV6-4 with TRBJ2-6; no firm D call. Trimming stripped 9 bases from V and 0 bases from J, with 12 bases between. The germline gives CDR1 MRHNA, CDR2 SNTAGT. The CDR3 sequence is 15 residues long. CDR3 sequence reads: CASSDRSSGANVLTF. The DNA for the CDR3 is TGTGCCAGTTCCGATAGGAGCTCTGGGGCCAACGTCCTGACTTTC.

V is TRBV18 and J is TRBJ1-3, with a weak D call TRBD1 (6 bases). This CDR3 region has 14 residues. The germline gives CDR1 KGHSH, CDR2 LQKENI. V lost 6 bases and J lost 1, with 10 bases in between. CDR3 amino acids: CASSPDRSGNTIYF. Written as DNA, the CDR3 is TGTGCCAGCTCCCCAGACAGGTCTGGAAACACCATATATTTT.

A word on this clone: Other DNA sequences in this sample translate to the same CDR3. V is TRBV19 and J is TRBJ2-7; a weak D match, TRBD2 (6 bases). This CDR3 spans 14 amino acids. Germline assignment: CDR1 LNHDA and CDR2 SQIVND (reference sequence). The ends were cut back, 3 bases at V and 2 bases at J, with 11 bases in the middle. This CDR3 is CASSIGRGTYEQYF. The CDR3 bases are TGTGCCAGTAGTATCGGGCGGGGCACCTACGAGCAGTACTTC.

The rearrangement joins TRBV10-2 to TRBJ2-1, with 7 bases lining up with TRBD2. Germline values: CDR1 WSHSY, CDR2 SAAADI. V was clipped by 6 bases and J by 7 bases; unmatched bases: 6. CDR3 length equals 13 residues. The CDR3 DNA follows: TGCGCCAGCAGCGGGGGGAGGGGAAATGAGCAGTTCTTC. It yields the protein CASSGGRGNEQFF.

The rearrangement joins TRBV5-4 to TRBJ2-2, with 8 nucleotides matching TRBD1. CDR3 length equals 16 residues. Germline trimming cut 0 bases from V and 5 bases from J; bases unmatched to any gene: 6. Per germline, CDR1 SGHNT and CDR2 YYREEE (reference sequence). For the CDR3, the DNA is TGTGCCAGCAGCTTGGTGCAGGGGGCGAGTACCGGGGAGCTGTTTTTT. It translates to CASSLVQGASTGELFF. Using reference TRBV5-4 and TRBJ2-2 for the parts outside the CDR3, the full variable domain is ETGVTQSPTHLIKTRGQQVTLRCSSQSGHNTVSWYQQALGQGPQFIFQYYREEENGRGNFPPRFSGLQFPNYSSELNVNALELDDSALYLCASSLVQGASTGELFFGEGSRLTVL.

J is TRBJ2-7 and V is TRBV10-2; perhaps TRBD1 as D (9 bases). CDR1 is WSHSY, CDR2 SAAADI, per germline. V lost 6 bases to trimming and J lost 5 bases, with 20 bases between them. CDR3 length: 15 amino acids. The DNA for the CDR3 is TGCGCCAGCAGGAGCGGGGGACAGGGCATCAACGAGCAGTACTTC. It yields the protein CASRSGGQGINEQYF.

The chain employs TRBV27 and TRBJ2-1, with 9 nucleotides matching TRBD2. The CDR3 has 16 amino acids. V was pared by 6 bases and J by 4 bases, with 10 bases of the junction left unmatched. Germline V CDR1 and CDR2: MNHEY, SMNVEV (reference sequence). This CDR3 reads CASRPWTSVDYNEQFF. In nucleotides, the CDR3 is TGTGCCAGCAGACCATGGACTAGCGTAGATTACAATGAGCAGTTCTTC.

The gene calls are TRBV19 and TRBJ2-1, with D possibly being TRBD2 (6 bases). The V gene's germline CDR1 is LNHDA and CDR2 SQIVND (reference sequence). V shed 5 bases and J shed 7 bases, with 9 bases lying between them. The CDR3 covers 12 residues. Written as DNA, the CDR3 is TGTGCCAGTAGTCTGGGGGGTAATGAGCAGTTCTTC. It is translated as CASSLGGNEQFF.

CDR3 nucleotide sequence: TGTGCCAGCAGTTTAGGGGGGACAGGGGTTGAAAAACTGTTTTTT. Encoded protein: CASSLGGTGVEKLFF. This rearrangement joins TRBV28 to TRBJ1-4; 10 bases fit TRBD1. The junction had 4 bases not matched to a gene; V was cut back by 2 bases and J by 7 bases. CDR1 MDHEN and CDR2 SYDVKM come from the germline V gene. The CDR3 loop spans 15 amino acids.

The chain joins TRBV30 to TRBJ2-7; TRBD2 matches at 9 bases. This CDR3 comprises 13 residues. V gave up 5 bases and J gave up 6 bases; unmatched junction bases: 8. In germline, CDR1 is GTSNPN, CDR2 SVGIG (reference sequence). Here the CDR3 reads CAWGGLAGLEQYF. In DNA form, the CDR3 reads TGTGCCTGGGGGGGGCTAGCGGGGCTCGAGCAGTACTTC.